One sample yielded the 20 T cell receptor beta chains listed below, sequenced in a study of metastatic and nonmetastatic thyroid tumors. TCRdb reassembled clones from the PCR reads with MiXCR. This table holds tens of thousands of clones, about a quarter found once. Patients were all untreated before their thyroid surgery. Sequenced material: tumor tissue. All receptors derive from a female donor with papillary thyroid cancer or a benign thyroid nodule (not recorded which). Some clones in this sample may be carry-over from other donors' samples.

J is TRBJ2-1 and V is TRBV10-1; a possible D gene is TRBD2 (6 bases). The CDR3 is 14 residues long. The V and J ends lost 3 bases and 12 bases respectively, with 18 bases between them. CDR1 is WNHNN and CDR2 is SYGVQD in the germline V gene (reference sequence). The CDR3 DNA reads as TGCGCCAGCAGTGATTCGTTCGGGAGCGTCCCGCAGTTCTTC. This sequence encodes CASSDSFGSVPQFF.

In its sample, this clone is medium-sized (0.01 to 0.1%). This chain connects TRBV6-2 or TRBV6-3 to TRBJ2-1; D is ambiguous. Looked up from germline, CDR1 is MNHEY and CDR2 is SVGEGT. This CDR3 spans 11 amino acids. Trimming shortened V by 6 bases and J by 10 bases, and 10 bases separated the two germline ends. CDR3: CASSPSEEQFF. The CDR3 DNA reads as TGTGCCAGCAGCCCGTCCGAAGAGCAGTTCTTC.

The chain combines TRBV2 with TRBJ2-7; maybe TRBD1 (5 bases). There are 14 residues in the CDR3. Germline assignment: CDR1 SNHLY and CDR2 FYNNEI. Trimming left V 9 bases short and J 2 bases short, with 17 bases between. The CDR3 region is CASMGQPSPYEQYF. The CDR3 DNA reads as TGTGCCAGTATGGGGCAGCCGTCTCCCTACGAGCAGTACTTC.

V usage is TRBV11-3 and J usage is TRBJ2-7; D gene unclear. The CDR3 has 11 amino acids. Trimming removed 5 bases at V and 6 bases at J, with 8 bases between. Germline V gene lookup returns CDR1 SGHNT and CDR2 YENEEA. The DNA of the CDR3 is TGTGCCAGCAGCCTACAACGCGAGCAGTACTTC. Its protein product is CASSLQREQYF.

V is TRBV10-3 and J is TRBJ2-3; TRBD2 matches 9 bases. V trimming: 4 bases; J trimming: 1 base; junction bases outside the gene matches: 3. Germline V gene data show CDR1 as ENHRY and CDR2 as SYGVKD. The CDR3 has 15 amino acids. The CDR3 nucleotides are TGTGCCATCAGTGGGACTAGCGTGGGCACAGATACGCAGTATTTT. Amino acid sequence: CAISGTSVGTDTQYF.

This clone counts as medium-sized. The rearrangement joins TRBV19 to TRBJ1-5; 11 bases agree with TRBD1. Per germline, CDR1 LNHDA and CDR2 SQIVND (reference sequence). V shed 4 bases, J shed 7 bases, and the junction held 0 bases outside the gene matches. CDR3 size: 13 residues. DNA for the CDR3: TGTGCCAGTAGTAGGGACAGGGGGCAGCCCCAGCATTTT. Translating it yields CASSRDRGQPQHF.

A word on this clone: The junction does not match germline at one end; this may be a read error. The chain recombines TRBV29-1 with TRBJ1-1; D call uncertain. The CDR3 has 10 residues. The V gene's germline CDR1 is SQVTM and CDR2 ANQGSEA. CDR3 DNA: TGCAGCGTGGAAGACACTGAAGCTTTCTTT. This gives the protein CSVEDTEAFF.

This clone has at least ten counts. V and J are TRBV7-2 and TRBJ2-7, with 13 nucleotides matching TRBD2. Per germline, CDR1 SGHTA and CDR2 FQGNSA. CDR3 length equals 14 residues. V was clipped by 5 bases and J by 6 bases; unmatched bases: 4. The CDR3 DNA follows: TGTGCCAGCAGCACTTGGACTAGCGGGAGCGAGCAGTACTTC. Translation gives CASSTWTSGSEQYF.

This clone was observed many times. The chain uses TRBV5-1 and TRBJ2-3; TRBD2 matches at 13 bases. Germline assignment: CDR1 SGHRS and CDR2 YFSETQ. With V trimmed by 5 bases and J by 1 base, 13 bases remained unmatched. This CDR3 is built from 19 residues. As DNA, the CDR3 is TGCGCCAGCAGACAGACCACTAGCGGGAGGGCCCCTGGCACAGATACGCAGTATTTT. It translates to CASRQTTSGRAPGTDTQYF.

The rearrangement links TRBV11-1 to TRBJ2-7, with D unclear. The CDR3 totals 16 residues. Per germline, CDR1 SGHAT and CDR2 FQDESV (reference sequence). The V and J ends lost 6 bases and 1 base respectively, with 19 bases between them. The CDR3, as DNA: TGTGCCAGCAGTTTTAACCAGTGGGCTAAATCCTACGAGCAGTACTTC. It translates to CASSFNQWAKSYEQYF.

This clone was detected only a few times. The chain recombines TRBV7-2 with TRBJ2-7, with TRBD2 matching 8 bases. The germline CDR1 and CDR2 sequences are SGHTA and FQGNSA. V was pared by 5 bases and J by 2 bases, with 8 bases of the junction left unmatched. The CDR3 consists of 15 residues. CDR3 bases: TGTGCCAGCAGCCCCCACTTAGCGGGGACCTACGAGCAGTACTTC. Translating gives CASSPHLAGTYEQYF.

This clone was found a few times. The CDR3 protein is CASSQEGTAGGTQYF. In DNA form, the CDR3 reads TGCGCCAGCAGCCAAGAGGGGACAGCCGGTGGGACCCAGTACTTC. The chain uses TRBV4-1 and TRBJ2-5; 7 nucleotides align to TRBD1. J gave up 7 bases and V 0 bases, and 8 bases lay outside the gene matches. Germline V gene lookup returns CDR1 MGHRA and CDR2 YSYEKL. The CDR3 runs to 15 residues.

This clone was seen a few times. The chain couples TRBV6-1 to TRBJ2-3; TRBD1 agrees at 7 bases. This CDR3 has 11 amino acids. Germline CDR1 reads MNHNS; CDR2 reads SASEGT. CDR3: CASQGEDTQYF. The CDR3 DNA sequence: TGTGCAAGTCAGGGGGAAGATACGCAGTATTTT.

This clone is termed medium-sized. The chain employs TRBV24-1 and TRBJ2-7, with D maybe TRBD1 (5 bases). Germline loops: CDR1 KGHDR, CDR2 SFDVKD. This CDR3 region has 15 residues. Trimming took 2 bases from V and 2 from J, leaving 12 bases between them. The DNA of the CDR3 is TGTGCCACCAGTGATTCTCCAGGGTCCACCTACGAGCAGTACTTC. It encodes CATSDSPGSTYEQYF.

This clone has a handful of counts. Since the CDR3 does not end with the conserved phenylalanine or tryptophan, this likely comes from a read error. Because the CDR3's place on the DNA is in doubt, the DNA is left out and the CDR3 is given as listed by TCRdb. The chain couples TRBV10-3 to TRBJ2-7. Ends included, the CDR3 has 15 residues. Germline lookup yields CDR1 ENHRY and CDR2 SYGVKD. The CDR3 sequence: CAISENTGIGYEKYS.

This clone was seen many times. This rearrangement joins TRBV5-1 to TRBJ1-1; 7 nucleotides agree with TRBD1. The germline CDR1 and CDR2 sequences are SGHRS and YFSETQ. This CDR3 region has 14 residues. J lost 2 bases, V lost 5 bases, and 6 bases had no gene match. The DNA of the CDR3 is TGCGCCAGCAGGCCCTACAGGGGCAACACTGAAGCTTTCTTT. Protein sequence: CASRPYRGNTEAFF.

This clone was seen just once. V usage is TRBV5-1 and J usage is TRBJ1-2; D gene ambiguous. Trimming removed 4 bases from V and 2 bases from J, with 12 bases in between. Per germline, CDR1 SGHRS and CDR2 YFSETQ. The length of the CDR3 is 14 residues. The CDR3 loop reads CASSLGLPNYGYTF. The DNA for the CDR3 is TGCGCCAGCAGCCTCGGACTGCCAAACTATGGCTACACCTTC.

This clone was counted a few times. The chain combines TRBV12-3 or TRBV12-4 with TRBJ2-7, with 10 bases fitting TRBD1. V shed 10 bases, J shed 3 bases, and the junction held 6 bases outside the gene matches. The CDR3 loop spans 13 amino acids. DNA for the CDR3: TGTGCCATCAGGTGGGACAGGGGCTACGAGCAGTACTTC. Protein: CAIRWDRGYEQYF.

This clone was found many times. This may come from a read error, since a much larger clone is one base off. Additional DNA sequences in this sample encode the identical CDR3. V is TRBV28 and J is TRBJ2-3; D gene unclear. This CDR3 has 12 residues. V was clipped by 4 bases and J by 5 bases, with 7 bases between them. Germline CDR1 reads MDHEN; CDR2 reads SYDVKM. This chain's CDR3 is CASSYSGDTQYF. The DNA for the CDR3 is TGTGCCAGCAGTTATAGTGGAGATACGCAGTATTTT.

This clone was seen many times. The sample has other DNA sequences that encode this CDR3 too. The gene calls are TRBV2 and TRBJ2-3, with D uncertain. Trimming took off 1 base at V and 0 bases at J, with 11 bases between the two ends. This CDR3 spans 16 amino acids. Germline CDR1 reads SNHLY; CDR2 reads FYNNEI. The CDR3 DNA reads TGTGCCAGCAGTGAAGGCACGGGTTTCAGCACAGATACGCAGTATTTT. Amino acid sequence: CASSEGTGFSTDTQYF.